A selection of T cell receptor beta chains follows, all from one sample in a study of T cell therapy after organ transplantation. Repertoires were generated with immunoSEQ multiplex PCR, while TCRdb's copy carries only in-frame clones and drops some. The repertoire holds almost 20,000 clones, with approximately 85% as singletons. Their antigens remain unidentified. The specimen was CD8+ T cells from blood, collected after autologous CMV-specific T cell therapy. Receptors originate from a human patient who had received a solid organ transplant and had CMV disease. Some T cells may trace back to the graft donor. Both conserved end residues are part of each CDR3. A D gene is named only where the DNA matches it firmly. The size of a clone is reported for some rows only, either as once, few or many, or as a class for expanded clones.

cdr3_aa | cdr3_nt | d_call | j_call | v_call | clone_size
CASSVGTAGVRETQYF | TGTGCCAGCAGCGTAGGGACAGCGGGGGTACGAGAGACCCAGTACTTC | TRBD2 | TRBJ2-5 | TRBV9 | .
CASSYSGGPSSYEQYF | TGTGCCAGCAGTTACTCCGGGGGACCTAGCTCCTACGAGCAGTACTTC | . | TRBJ2-7 | TRBV6-5 | .
CASSQDPGGAPHEKLFF | TGCGCCAGCAGCCAAGATCCCGGGGGCGCCCCGCATGAAAAACTGTTTTTT | . | TRBJ1-4 | TRBV4-3 | .
CASSTRGPEAFF | TGTGCCAGCAGTACCAGGGGACCTGAAGCTTTCTTT | . | TRBJ1-1 | TRBV6-6 | .
CASSDSQGTDTQYF | TGTGCCAGCAGTGACTCACAGGGCACAGATACGCAGTATTTT | . | TRBJ2-3 | TRBV6-4 | .
CASSQLPSSYNSPLHF | TGCGCCAGCAGCCAGCTGCCCAGCTCCTATAATTCACCCCTCCACTTT | . | TRBJ1-6 | TRBV4-1 | .
CASSSGILNTEAFF | TGTGCCAGCAGCTCGGGCATTTTGAACACTGAAGCTTTCTTT | . | TRBJ1-1 | TRBV7-9 | .
CASSEVGERGEQYF | TGTGCCAGCAGTGAAGTAGGGGAAAGGGGCGAGCAGTACTTC | . | TRBJ2-7 | TRBV6-1 | .
CASISYGELFF | TGTGCCAGCATATCTTACGGGGAGCTGTTTTTT | . | TRBJ2-2 | TRBV2 | .
CASRVGDEQYF | TGTGCCAGCAGGGTGGGGGACGAGCAGTACTTC | . | TRBJ2-7 | TRBV25-1 | few
CASSLGGSYNEQFF | TGTGCCAGCAGTTTAGGAGGGAGTTACAATGAGCAGTTCTTC | . | TRBJ2-1 | TRBV27 | .
CASSIDLGARNEQFF | TGTGCCAGTAGTATAGATCTAGGGGCTAGGAATGAGCAGTTCTTC | . | TRBJ2-1 | TRBV19 | .
CASSIGDNTYEQYF | TGTGCCAGTAGTATAGGGGACAACACCTACGAGCAGTACTTC | . | TRBJ2-7 | TRBV19 | few
CASSFGAMEGHPHEQYF | TGTGCCAGCAGTTTTGGGGCGATGGAGGGCCACCCCCACGAGCAGTACTTC | . | TRBJ2-7 | TRBV27 | .
CASSLSPAGGNYEQYF | TGTGCCAGCAGTTTATCCCCCGCAGGGGGAAACTACGAGCAGTACTTC | TRBD1 | TRBJ2-7 | TRBV27 | .
CASSDRDTGELFF | TGTGCCAGCAGTGACAGGGACACCGGGGAGCTGTTTTTT | . | TRBJ2-2 | TRBV6-4 | .
CASSKGKGVSNYGYTF | TGTGCCAGCAGCAAAGGAAAGGGGGTTTCTAACTATGGCTACACCTTC | . | TRBJ1-2 | TRBV21-1 | once
CAWSAGQPGNTIYF | TGTGCCTGGAGTGCCGGGCAGCCTGGAAACACCATATATTTT | . | TRBJ1-3 | TRBV30 | .
CASSPRGLEAFF | TGTGCCAGCAGCCCGCGGGGCCTTGAAGCTTTCTTT | . | TRBJ1-1 | TRBV7-8 | .
CASSLELGQGFNEQFF | TGTGCCAGCAGCTTGGAGCTGGGACAGGGTTTCAATGAGCAGTTCTTC | TRBD1 | TRBJ2-1 | TRBV5-6 | .
CASSVLAGGANEQFF | TGTGCCAGCAGTGTACTTGCGGGAGGTGCAAATGAGCAGTTCTTC | TRBD2 | TRBJ2-1 | TRBV6-4 | once
CASSELGGAGYGYTF | TGTGCCAGCAGTGAACTCGGGGGCGCGGGTTATGGCTACACCTTC | . | TRBJ1-2 | TRBV6-1 | .
CASSQFPLYNEQFF | TGTGCCAGCAGCCAATTCCCCCTATACAATGAGCAGTTCTTC | . | TRBJ2-1 | TRBV7-2 | once
CASSEPQQGLRETQYF | TGTGCCAGTAGCGAGCCTCAACAGGGTCTCAGGGAGACCCAGTACTTC | . | TRBJ2-5 | TRBV19 | once
CASSQGGTGGGEQYF | TGTGCCAGCAGCCAAGGAGGGACAGGGGGTGGCGAGCAGTACTTC | TRBD1 | TRBJ2-7 | TRBV7-9 | .
CASSYSRLANTEAFF | TGTGCCAGCAGTTACTCGCGACTCGCGAACACTGAAGCTTTCTTT | . | TRBJ1-1 | TRBV6-5 | .
CASSLSNYEQYF | TGTGCCAGCAGTCTCAGCAACTACGAGCAGTACTTC | . | TRBJ2-7 | TRBV25-1 | once
CASRDTSEQFF | TGTGCCAGCAGGGATACCAGTGAGCAGTTCTTC | . | TRBJ2-1 | TRBV7-9 | .
CASSERTEAQPQHF | TGTGCCAGCAGTGAAAGGACAGAGGCTCAGCCCCAGCATTTT | . | TRBJ1-5 | TRBV6-1 | .
CASSPGTASYEQYF | TGTGCCAGCAGCCCGGGGACAGCTTCCTACGAGCAGTACTTC | TRBD1 | TRBJ2-7 | TRBV5-6 | .
CASSARGRSYGYTF | TGTGCCAGCAGTGCCAGGGGTAGGAGCTATGGCTACACCTTC | . | TRBJ1-2 | TRBV6-1 | .
CASGLTDNTEAFF | TGTGCCAGCGGACTGACAGACAACACTGAAGCTTTCTTT | . | TRBJ1-1 | TRBV27 | .
CASSFRQGAPQETQYF | TGTGCTAGCAGCTTCAGACAGGGGGCCCCCCAAGAGACCCAGTACTTC | TRBD1 | TRBJ2-5 | TRBV7-7 | .
CASSGDSLAGGGEQFF | TGTGCCAGCAGCGGTGACTCACTAGCGGGAGGTGGTGAGCAGTTCTTC | TRBD2 | TRBJ2-1 | TRBV5-5 | .
CASSLGWGDRWGEQYF | TGTGCCAGCAGCTTAGGTTGGGGGGACAGATGGGGCGAGCAGTACTTC | . | TRBJ2-7 | TRBV5-6 | .
CSVGAVDNFNYGYTF | TGCAGCGTTGGGGCCGTCGACAACTTTAACTATGGCTACACCTTC | . | TRBJ1-2 | TRBV29-1 | .
CASSKNRGHEQYF | TGTGCCAGCAGCAAAAACAGGGGTCACGAGCAGTACTTC | TRBD1 | TRBJ2-7 | TRBV7-8 | .
CASSSLLASSTDTQYF | TGTGCCAGCAGCTCACTACTAGCGTCAAGCACAGATACGCAGTATTTT | TRBD2 | TRBJ2-3 | TRBV5-4 | .